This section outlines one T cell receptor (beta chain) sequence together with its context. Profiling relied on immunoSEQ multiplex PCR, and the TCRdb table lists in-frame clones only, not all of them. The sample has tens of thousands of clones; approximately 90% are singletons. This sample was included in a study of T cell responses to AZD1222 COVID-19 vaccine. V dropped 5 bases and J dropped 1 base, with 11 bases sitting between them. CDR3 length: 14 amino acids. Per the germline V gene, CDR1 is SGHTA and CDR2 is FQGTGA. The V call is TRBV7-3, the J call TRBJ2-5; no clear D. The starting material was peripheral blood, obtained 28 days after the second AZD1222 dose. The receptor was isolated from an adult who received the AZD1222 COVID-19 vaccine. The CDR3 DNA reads TGTGCCAGCAGCATTGAACCGTCCCAAGAGACCCAGTACTTC. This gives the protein CASSIEPSQETQYF.